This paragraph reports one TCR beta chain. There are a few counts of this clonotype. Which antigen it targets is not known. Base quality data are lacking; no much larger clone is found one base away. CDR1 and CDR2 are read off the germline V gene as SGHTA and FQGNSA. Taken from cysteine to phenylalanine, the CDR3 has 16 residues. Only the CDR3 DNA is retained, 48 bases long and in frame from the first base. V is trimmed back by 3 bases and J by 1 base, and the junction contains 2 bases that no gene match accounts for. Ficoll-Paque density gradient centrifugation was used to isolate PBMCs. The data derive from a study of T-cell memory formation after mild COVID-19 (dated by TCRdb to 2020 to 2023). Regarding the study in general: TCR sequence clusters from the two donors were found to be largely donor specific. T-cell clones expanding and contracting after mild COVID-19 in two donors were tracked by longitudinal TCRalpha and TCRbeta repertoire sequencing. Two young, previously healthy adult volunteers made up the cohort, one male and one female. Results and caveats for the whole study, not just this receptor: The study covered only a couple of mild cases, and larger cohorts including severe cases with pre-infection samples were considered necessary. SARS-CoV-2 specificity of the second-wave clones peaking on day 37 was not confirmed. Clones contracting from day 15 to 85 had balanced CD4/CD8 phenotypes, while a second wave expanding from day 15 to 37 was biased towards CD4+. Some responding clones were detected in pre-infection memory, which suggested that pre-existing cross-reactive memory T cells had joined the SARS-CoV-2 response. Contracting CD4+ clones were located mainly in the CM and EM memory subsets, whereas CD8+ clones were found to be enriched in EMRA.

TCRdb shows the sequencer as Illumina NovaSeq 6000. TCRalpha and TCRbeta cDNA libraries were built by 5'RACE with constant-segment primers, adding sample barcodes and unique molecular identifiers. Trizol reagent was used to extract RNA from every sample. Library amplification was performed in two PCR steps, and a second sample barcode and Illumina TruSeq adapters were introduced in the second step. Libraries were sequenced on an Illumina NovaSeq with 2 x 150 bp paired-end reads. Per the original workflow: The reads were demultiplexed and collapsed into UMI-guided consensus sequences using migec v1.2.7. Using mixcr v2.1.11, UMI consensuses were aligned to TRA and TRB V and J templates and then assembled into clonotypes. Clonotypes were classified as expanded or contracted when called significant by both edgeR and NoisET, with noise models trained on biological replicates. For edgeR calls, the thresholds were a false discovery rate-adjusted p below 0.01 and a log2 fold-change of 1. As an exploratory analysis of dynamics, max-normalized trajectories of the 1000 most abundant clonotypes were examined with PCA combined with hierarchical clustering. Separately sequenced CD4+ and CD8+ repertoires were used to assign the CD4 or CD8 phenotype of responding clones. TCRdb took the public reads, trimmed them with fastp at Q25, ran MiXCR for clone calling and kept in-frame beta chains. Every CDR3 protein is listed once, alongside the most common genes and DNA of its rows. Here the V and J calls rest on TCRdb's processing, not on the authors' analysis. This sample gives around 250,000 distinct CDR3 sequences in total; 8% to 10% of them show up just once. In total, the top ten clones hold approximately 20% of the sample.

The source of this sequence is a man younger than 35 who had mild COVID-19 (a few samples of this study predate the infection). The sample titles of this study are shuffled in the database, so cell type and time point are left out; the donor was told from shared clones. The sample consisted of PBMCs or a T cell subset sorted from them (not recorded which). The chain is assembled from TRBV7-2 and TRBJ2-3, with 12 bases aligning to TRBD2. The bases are TGTGCCAGCAGCTTCAGACTAGCGGGGGGCACAGATACGCAGTATTTT. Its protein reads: CASSFRLAGGTDTQYF.